The source of this T cell receptor (beta chain) is a study of blood T cell repertoires in COVID-19. Across the study: The United States, Italy and Spain provided the acute and convalescent COVID-19 samples. T cells, B-cell-depleted T cells, or PBMCs supplied cDNA or gDNA.

CDR1 SGHRS and CDR2 YFSETQ come from the germline V gene. CDR3 size: 17 residues. J was trimmed by 1 base and V by 0 bases; bases with no gene match: 2. Per the original data handling: For nucleated cells, counts were estimated from reference gene primer amplification. Produced via immunoSEQ multiplex PCR; TCRdb's table is partial and in-frame only. Clone size and V and J calls were adopted from that table, with D and trimming inferred from the DNA. The table includes roughly 200,000 clones, 80% to 85% detected once. The rearrangement uses TRBV5-1 and TRBJ1-6, with 9 bases identical to TRBD1. This TCR was recovered from a woman of 80 years or more with active or convalescent COVID-19. Input material: peripheral blood. CDR3 nucleotides: TGCGCCAGCAGCTTGGTGACAGGGGGTTCCTATAATTCACCCCTCCACTTT. Its protein product is CASSLVTGGSYNSPLHF.